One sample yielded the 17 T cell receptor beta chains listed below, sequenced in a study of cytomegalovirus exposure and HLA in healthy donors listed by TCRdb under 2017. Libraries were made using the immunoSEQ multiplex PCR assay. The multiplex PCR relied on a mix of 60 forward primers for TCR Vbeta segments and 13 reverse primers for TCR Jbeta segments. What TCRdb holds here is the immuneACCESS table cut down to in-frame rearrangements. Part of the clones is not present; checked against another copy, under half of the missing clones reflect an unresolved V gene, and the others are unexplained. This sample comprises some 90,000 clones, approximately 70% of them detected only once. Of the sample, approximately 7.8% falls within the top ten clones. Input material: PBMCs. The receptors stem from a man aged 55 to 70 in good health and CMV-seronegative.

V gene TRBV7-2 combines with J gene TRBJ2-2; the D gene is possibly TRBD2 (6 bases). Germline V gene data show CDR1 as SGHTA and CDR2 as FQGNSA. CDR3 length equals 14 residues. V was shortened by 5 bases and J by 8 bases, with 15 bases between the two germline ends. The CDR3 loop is CASSPGLQMGELFF. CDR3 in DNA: TGTGCCAGCAGCCCGGGACTCCAAATGGGGGAGCTGTTTTTT.

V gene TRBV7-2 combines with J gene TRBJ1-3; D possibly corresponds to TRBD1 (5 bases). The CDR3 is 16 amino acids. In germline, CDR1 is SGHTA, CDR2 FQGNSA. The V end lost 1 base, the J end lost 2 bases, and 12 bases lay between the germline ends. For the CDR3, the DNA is TGTGCCAGCAGCTTAGGGGGGTGGAGGGCTGGAAACACCATATATTTT. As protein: CASSLGGWRAGNTIYF.

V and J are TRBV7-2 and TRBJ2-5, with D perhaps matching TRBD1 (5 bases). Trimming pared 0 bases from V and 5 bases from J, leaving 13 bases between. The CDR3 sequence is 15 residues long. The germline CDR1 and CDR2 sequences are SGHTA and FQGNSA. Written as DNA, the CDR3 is TGTGCCAGCAGCTTAGCGGGGCAGGATGGGGAGACCCAGTACTTC. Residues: CASSLAGQDGETQYF.

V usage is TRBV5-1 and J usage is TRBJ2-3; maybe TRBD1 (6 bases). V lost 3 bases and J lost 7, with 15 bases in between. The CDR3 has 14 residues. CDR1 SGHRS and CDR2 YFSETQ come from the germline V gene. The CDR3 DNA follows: TGCGCCAGCAGCTCCCCTACGACAGGTAATACGCAGTATTTT. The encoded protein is CASSSPTTGNTQYF. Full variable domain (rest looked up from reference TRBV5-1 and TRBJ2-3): KAGVTQTPRYLIKTRGQQVTLSCSPISGHRSVSWYQQTPGQGLQFLFEYFSETQRNKGNFPGRFSGRQFSNSRSEMNVSTLELGDSALYLCASSSPTTGNTQYFGPGTRLTVL.

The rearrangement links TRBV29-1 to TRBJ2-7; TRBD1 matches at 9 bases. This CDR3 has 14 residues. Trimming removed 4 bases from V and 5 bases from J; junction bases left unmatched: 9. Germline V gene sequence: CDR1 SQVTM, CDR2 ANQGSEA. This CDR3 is CSVAAGTGFDEQYF. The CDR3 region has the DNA TGCAGCGTTGCTGCCGGGACAGGGTTCGACGAGCAGTACTTC.

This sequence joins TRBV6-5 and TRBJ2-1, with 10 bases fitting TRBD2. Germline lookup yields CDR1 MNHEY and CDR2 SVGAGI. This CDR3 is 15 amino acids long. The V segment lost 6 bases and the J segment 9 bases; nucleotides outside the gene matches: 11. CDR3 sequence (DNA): TGTGCCAGCAGGCCACCAAGCGGGGGGGCGGGTGAGCAGTTCTTC. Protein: CASRPPSGGAGEQFF.

Written as DNA, the CDR3 is TGTGCCGGTAGTCAGGGGGCGTTAACCGAGCAGTACTTC. Its translation is CAGSQGALTEQYF. This chain joins TRBV7-2 and TRBJ2-7; 8 positions match TRBD1. Germline CDR1 SGHTA, CDR2 FQGNSA. V shed 11 bases and J 6 bases; nucleotides not matched to a gene: 12. The CDR3 extends over 13 amino acids.

CDR3 nucleotides: TGTGCCAGCTCACCCCGGAAGGTAGGGGCGGAGACCCAGTACTTC. Amino acid sequence: CASSPRKVGAETQYF. V is TRBV18 and J is TRBJ2-5; possibly TRBD1 for D (5 bases). Germline CDR1 reads KGHSH; CDR2 reads LQKENI. The V end lost 3 bases, the J end lost 5 bases, and 16 bases lay between the germline ends. The CDR3 spans 15 residues.

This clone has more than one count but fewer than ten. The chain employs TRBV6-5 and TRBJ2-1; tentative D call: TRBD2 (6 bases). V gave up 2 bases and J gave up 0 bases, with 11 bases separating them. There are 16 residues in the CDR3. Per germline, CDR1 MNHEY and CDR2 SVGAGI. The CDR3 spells CASSYGGEDSYNEQFF. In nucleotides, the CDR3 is TGTGCCAGCAGTTACGGCGGGGAAGACTCCTACAATGAGCAGTTCTTC.

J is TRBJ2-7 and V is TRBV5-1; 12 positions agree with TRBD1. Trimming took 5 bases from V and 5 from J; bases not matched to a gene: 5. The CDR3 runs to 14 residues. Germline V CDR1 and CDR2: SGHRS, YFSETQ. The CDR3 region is CASRPGTGGDEQYF. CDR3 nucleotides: TGCGCCAGCAGGCCCGGGACAGGGGGCGACGAGCAGTACTTC.

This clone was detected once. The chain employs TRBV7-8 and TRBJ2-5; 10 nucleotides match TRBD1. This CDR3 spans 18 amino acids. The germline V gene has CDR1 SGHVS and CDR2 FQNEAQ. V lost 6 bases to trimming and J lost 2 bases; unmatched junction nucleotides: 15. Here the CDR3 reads CASSQLLPGQGRQETQYF. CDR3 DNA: TGTGCCAGCAGTCAATTGTTACCGGGACAGGGGCGGCAAGAGACCCAGTACTTC.

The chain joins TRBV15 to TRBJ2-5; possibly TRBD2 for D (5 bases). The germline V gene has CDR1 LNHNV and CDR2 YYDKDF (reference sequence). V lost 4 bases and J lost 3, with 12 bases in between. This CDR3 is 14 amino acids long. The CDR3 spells CATSNGVLEETQYF. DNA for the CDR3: TGTGCCACCAGCAACGGGGTCTTAGAAGAGACCCAGTACTTC.

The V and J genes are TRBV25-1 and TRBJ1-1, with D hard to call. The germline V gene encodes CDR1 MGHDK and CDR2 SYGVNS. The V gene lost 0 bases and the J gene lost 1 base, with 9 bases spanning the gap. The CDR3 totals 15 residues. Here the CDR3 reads CASSEYGPENTEAFF. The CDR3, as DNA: TGTGCCAGCAGTGAATATGGCCCAGAGAACACTGAAGCTTTCTTT.

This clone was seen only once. The CDR3 bases are TGTGCTAGTGTCGACGGGGCTAGCGGGACAGATACGCAGTATTTT. Amino acids: CASVDGASGTDTQYF. The chain employs TRBV12-5 and TRBJ2-3; TRBD2 matches at 8 bases. This CDR3 has 15 residues. Germline V gene lookup returns CDR1 LGHNT and CDR2 FRNRAP. V was clipped by 7 bases and J by 3 bases; unmatched bases: 9. Drawing the rest from reference TRBV12-5 and TRBJ2-3, the complete variable domain is DARVTQTPRHKVTEMGQEVTMRCQPILGHNTVFWYRQTMMQGLELLAYFRNRAPLDDSGMPKDRFSAEMPDATLATLKIQPSEPRDSAVYFCASVDGASGTDTQYFGPGTRLTVL.

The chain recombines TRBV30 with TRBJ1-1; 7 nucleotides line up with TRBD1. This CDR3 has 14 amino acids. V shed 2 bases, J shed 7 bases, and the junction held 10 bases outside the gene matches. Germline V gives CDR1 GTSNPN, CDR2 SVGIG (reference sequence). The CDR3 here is CAWSTPSQGGEAFF. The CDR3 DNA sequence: TGTGCCTGGAGTACACCCTCCCAGGGGGGTGAAGCTTTCTTT.

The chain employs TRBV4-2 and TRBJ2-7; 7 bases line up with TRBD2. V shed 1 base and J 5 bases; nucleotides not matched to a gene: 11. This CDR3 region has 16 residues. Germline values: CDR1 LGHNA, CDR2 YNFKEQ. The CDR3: CASSQVRLARGDEQYF. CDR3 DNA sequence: TGTGCCAGCAGCCAAGTCCGGCTAGCCCGGGGGGACGAGCAGTACTTC.

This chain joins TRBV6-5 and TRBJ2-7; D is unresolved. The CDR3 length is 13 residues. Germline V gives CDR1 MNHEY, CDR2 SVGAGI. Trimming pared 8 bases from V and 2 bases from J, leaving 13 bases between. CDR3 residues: CASRRRRTYEQYF. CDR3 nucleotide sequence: TGTGCCAGCCGTCGTCGGAGAACCTACGAGCAGTACTTC.